This TCR beta chain comes out of a study of blood T cell repertoires in COVID-19. For the study at large: Sources were T cells, B-cell-depleted T cells, or PBMCs; the material itself was cDNA or gDNA.

Some clones are missing from TCRdb's copy, which holds only in-frame ones; the method was immunoSEQ multiplex PCR. Of 300,000 to 400,000 clones in the sample, roughly 87% were seen once. Seattle's cohort entered during active infection and was followed longitudinally. Germline CDR1 and CDR2: MNHNY and SVGAGI (reference sequence). The V segment lost 7 bases and the J segment 5 bases; nucleotides outside the gene matches: 7. The CDR3 totals 13 residues. The genes are TRBV6-6 and TRBJ1-2, with 7 bases matching TRBD1. The source material was peripheral blood. This clonotype originated in a man aged 25-45 years with COVID-19, enrolled during active disease. The CDR3 here is CASNEEGAYGYTF. The CDR3 DNA follows: TGTGCCAGCAACGAGGAGGGGGCTTATGGCTACACCTTC.